The rows below give T cell receptor beta chains drawn from one sample of a study of blood T cell repertoires in COVID-19. Clones were read by immunoSEQ multiplex PCR, and TCRdb kept only the in-frame ones, dropping some. This table has some 58,000 clones, 65% to 90% appearing once. Material: peripheral blood. The source of these receptors is a middle-aged man with acute or convalescent COVID-19. Each CDR3 is given with its conserved first and last residue. Fields, in order: D gene, clone size, V gene, J gene, CDR3 DNA, CDR3 protein. The D gene is left open where the match is weak. Rows may omit the clone size; those that give it use once, few, many or a size class.

D gene: TRBD1; clone size: NA; V gene: TRBV5-1; J gene: TRBJ1-1; CDR3 DNA: TGCGCCAGCAGCGTGACCCCCGGGACAGGGGGCACTGAAGCTTTCTTT; CDR3 protein: CASSVTPGTGGTEAFF
D gene: NA; clone size: NA; V gene: TRBV11-3; J gene: TRBJ2-3; CDR3 DNA: TGTGCCAGCAGCTTAGTAATAGGCACCCCCATGGGAGAGTATTTT; CDR3 protein: CASSLVIGTPMGEYF
D gene: NA; clone size: NA; V gene: TRBV5-5; J gene: TRBJ1-1; CDR3 DNA: TGTGCCAGCAGCTTGCCTCGCGGCACGGGGGCTTTCTTT; CDR3 protein: CASSLPRGTGAFF
D gene: NA; clone size: NA; V gene: TRBV28; J gene: TRBJ1-2; CDR3 DNA: TGTGCCAGCAGTTTAACAGGCGCAAATAACTATGGCTACACCTTC; CDR3 protein: CASSLTGANNYGYTF
D gene: NA; clone size: NA; V gene: TRBV5-1; J gene: TRBJ2-3; CDR3 DNA: TGCGCCAGCAGCTTTAGGAGGACCTCAGATACGCAGTATTTT; CDR3 protein: CASSFRRTSDTQYF
D gene: TRBD1; clone size: NA; V gene: TRBV6-5; J gene: TRBJ1-1; CDR3 DNA: TGTGCCAGTACGGACAGGCGGAACACTGAAGCTTTCTTT; CDR3 protein: CASTDRRNTEAFF
D gene: TRBD1; clone size: NA; V gene: TRBV14; J gene: TRBJ1-6; CDR3 DNA: TGTGCCAGCAGCGCAGGGGGCTATTCACCCCTCCACTTT; CDR3 protein: CASSAGGYSPLHF
D gene: TRBD2; clone size: NA; V gene: TRBV11-2; J gene: TRBJ2-1; CDR3 DNA: TGTGCCAGCAGCGCGCGACTAGCGGGGGGTGGAAATGAGCAGTTCTTC; CDR3 protein: CASSARLAGGGNEQFF
D gene: TRBD1; clone size: NA; V gene: TRBV11-2; J gene: TRBJ1-1; CDR3 DNA: TGTGCCAGCAGCTTAACAGGGGGGGTGGGCGCTGAAGCTTTCTTT; CDR3 protein: CASSLTGGVGAEAFF
D gene: TRBD1; clone size: NA; V gene: TRBV3-1/TRBV3-2; J gene: TRBJ1-2; CDR3 DNA: TGTGCCAGCAGCCTTGGGACAGTCTATGGCTACACCTTC; CDR3 protein: CASSLGTVYGYTF
D gene: NA; clone size: once; V gene: TRBV25-1; J gene: TRBJ2-1; CDR3 DNA: TGTGCCAGCAGTGAATGGGGGCAGAACAATGAGCAGTTCTTC; CDR3 protein: CASSEWGQNNEQFF
D gene: NA; clone size: NA; V gene: TRBV27; J gene: TRBJ2-1; CDR3 DNA: TGTGCCAGCAGTTCCTGGCAGGTGTCAAACAATGAGCAGTTCTTC; CDR3 protein: CASSSWQVSNNEQFF
D gene: NA; clone size: NA; V gene: TRBV28; J gene: TRBJ1-6; CDR3 DNA: TGTGCCAGCCGGCGGGGGTTCTGGTCACCCCTCCACTTT; CDR3 protein: CASRRGFWSPLHF
D gene: NA; clone size: NA; V gene: TRBV12-3/TRBV12-4; J gene: TRBJ1-1; CDR3 DNA: TGTGCCAGCAGGCCACAGAACACTGAAGCTTTCTTT; CDR3 protein: CASRPQNTEAFF
D gene: NA; clone size: NA; V gene: TRBV24-1; J gene: TRBJ1-2; CDR3 DNA: TGTGCCACCAGTGCCCGCACAGGGTATGGCTACACCTTC; CDR3 protein: CATSARTGYGYTF
D gene: TRBD1; clone size: few; V gene: TRBV7-2; J gene: TRBJ1-1; CDR3 DNA: TGTGCCAGCAGCGTAAGGGGGCGCACTGAAGCTTTCTTT; CDR3 protein: CASSVRGRTEAFF
D gene: NA; clone size: NA; V gene: TRBV30; J gene: TRBJ1-1; CDR3 DNA: TGTGCCTGGAGTGTACGGGGAGGGGTTGGGACTGAAGCTTTCTTT; CDR3 protein: CAWSVRGGVGTEAFF
D gene: TRBD1; clone size: NA; V gene: TRBV4-2; J gene: TRBJ1-4; CDR3 DNA: TGTGCCAGCAGCCCGGGACAGTCTAATGAAAAACTGTTTTTT; CDR3 protein: CASSPGQSNEKLFF
D gene: NA; clone size: NA; V gene: TRBV7-9; J gene: TRBJ1-2; CDR3 DNA: TGTGCCAGCAGCCCCCCCGCGGTCCTCCTTGGGAACTATGGCTACACCTTC; CDR3 protein: CASSPPAVLLGNYGYTF
D gene: NA; clone size: NA; V gene: TRBV6-5; J gene: TRBJ1-1; CDR3 DNA: TGTGCCAGCAGTCTTCTACTCGGGGTGGGTTTCTTT; CDR3 protein: CASSLLLGVGFF
D gene: NA; clone size: few; V gene: TRBV2; J gene: TRBJ1-2; CDR3 DNA: TGTGCCAGCAGGAAGGGTTTAGACAGGAGTCGCTATGGCTACACCTTC; CDR3 protein: CASRKGLDRSRYGYTF
D gene: TRBD1; clone size: NA; V gene: TRBV11-3; J gene: TRBJ2-1; CDR3 DNA: TGTGCCAGCAGCTTGGGACCGCCGGGACAGGGGGATGAGCAGTTCTTC; CDR3 protein: CASSLGPPGQGDEQFF
D gene: NA; clone size: NA; V gene: TRBV27; J gene: TRBJ2-7; CDR3 DNA: TGTGCCAGCAGTTTATCGGGGGCAGCCTACGAGCAGTACTTC; CDR3 protein: CASSLSGAAYEQYF
D gene: NA; clone size: NA; V gene: TRBV28; J gene: TRBJ2-1; CDR3 DNA: TGTGCCAGCCTCGGAGGGGCTCGGGGGAGCTCCTACAATGAGCAGTTCTTC; CDR3 protein: CASLGGARGSSYNEQFF
D gene: TRBD1; clone size: few; V gene: TRBV20-1; J gene: TRBJ1-4; CDR3 DNA: TGCAGTGCTAGTGGGGACAGACGTGCAACTAATGAAAAACTGTTTTTT; CDR3 protein: CSASGDRRATNEKLFF
D gene: TRBD1; clone size: NA; V gene: TRBV3-1/TRBV3-2; J gene: TRBJ2-1; CDR3 DNA: TGTGCCAGCAGCCTGGGACAGGGGGCGCTTGTTGAGCAGTTCTTC; CDR3 protein: CASSLGQGALVEQFF
D gene: NA; clone size: NA; V gene: TRBV7-3; J gene: TRBJ1-3; CDR3 DNA: TGTGCCAGCAGCTTAACGAGTAACGGAAACACCATATATTTT; CDR3 protein: CASSLTSNGNTIYF
D gene: TRBD1; clone size: NA; V gene: TRBV19; J gene: TRBJ2-3; CDR3 DNA: TGTGCCAGTAGTAAGAACAGGGGGTTAGAAGATACGCAGTATTTT; CDR3 protein: CASSKNRGLEDTQYF
D gene: TRBD2; clone size: NA; V gene: TRBV18; J gene: TRBJ2-2; CDR3 DNA: TGTGCCAGCTCACCCAGTCTAGCGGGGACCTCGAACACCGGGGAGCTGTTTTTT; CDR3 protein: CASSPSLAGTSNTGELFF
D gene: NA; clone size: NA; V gene: TRBV7-2; J gene: TRBJ2-3; CDR3 DNA: TGTGCCAGCAGCTTGCGACAGGGAGGTTGGGATACGCAGTATTTT; CDR3 protein: CASSLRQGGWDTQYF
D gene: TRBD2; clone size: NA; V gene: TRBV5-4; J gene: TRBJ2-2; CDR3 DNA: TGTGCCAGCAGCGCTCGGGGGGTACACACCGGGGAGCTGTTTTTT; CDR3 protein: CASSARGVHTGELFF
D gene: TRBD1; clone size: NA; V gene: TRBV19; J gene: TRBJ1-1; CDR3 DNA: TGTGCCAGTAGCAGAGACAGGGATTACGAAGCTTTCTTT; CDR3 protein: CASSRDRDYEAFF
D gene: TRBD1; clone size: few; V gene: TRBV24-1; J gene: TRBJ1-2; CDR3 DNA: TGTGCCACCAGTTCAGGGGGGAGTAGTTTTTATGGCTACACCTTC; CDR3 protein: CATSSGGSSFYGYTF
D gene: NA; clone size: NA; V gene: TRBV9; J gene: TRBJ2-6; CDR3 DNA: TGTGCCAGCAGCCTAACAGGGTCTGGGGCCAACGTCCTGACTTTC; CDR3 protein: CASSLTGSGANVLTF
D gene: NA; clone size: NA; V gene: TRBV6-1; J gene: TRBJ2-6; CDR3 DNA: TGTGCCAGCAGTGGGAACTCCAGGGATCTGATCTCTGGGGCCAACGTCCTGACTTTC; CDR3 protein: CASSGNSRDLISGANVLTF
D gene: NA; clone size: NA; V gene: TRBV7-3; J gene: TRBJ1-1; CDR3 DNA: TGTGCCAGCAGCTTCTCAGTGAACACTGAAGCTTTCTTT; CDR3 protein: CASSFSVNTEAFF
D gene: TRBD2; clone size: NA; V gene: TRBV30; J gene: TRBJ2-7; CDR3 DNA: TGTGCCTATGTGCGGGGGGACTCCTACGAGCAGTACTTC; CDR3 protein: CAYVRGDSYEQYF
D gene: TRBD1; clone size: NA; V gene: TRBV20-1; J gene: TRBJ1-2; CDR3 DNA: TGCAGTGCTGAGGACAGGACGGGCTACACCTTC; CDR3 protein: CSAEDRTGYTF
D gene: TRBD1; clone size: NA; V gene: TRBV19; J gene: TRBJ1-1; CDR3 DNA: TGTGCCAGTAGCCTAGACAGGGTTGGAACTGAAGCTTTCTTT; CDR3 protein: CASSLDRVGTEAFF